Listed below are T cell receptor beta chains from one sample, sequenced in a study of T cells in Graves' hyperthyroidism and ophthalmopathy. MiXCR, applied by TCRdb to the multiplex PCR reads, yields one record per CDR3 protein. The sample holds about 400,000 distinct CDR3 sequences, around 14% seen once. Sequencing was carried out using blood. Every receptor here comes from a woman in her 30s with Graves' hyperthyroidism. The CDR3 runs from the conserved cysteine through the conserved F or W. Fields, in order: D gene, J gene, clone size, CDR3 length, V gene, CDR3 DNA, CDR3 protein. The D gene is left open where the match is weak. Clone size, where shown, is once, few, many, or a class for clones that have expanded.

NA | TRBJ1-2 | few | 13 | TRBV7-9 | TGTGCCAGCAGCGACAATCAGTTCTATGGCTACACCTTC | CASSDNQFYGYTF
TRBD2 | TRBJ2-2 | many | 14 | TRBV5-5 | TGTGCCAGCAACAGACTAGCGGACACCGGGGAGCTGTTTTTT | CASNRLADTGELFF
TRBD2 | TRBJ2-7 | few | 15 | TRBV28 | TGTGCCAGCAGTTTTCGGCGGGGGGTGAGGCACGAGCAGTACTTC | CASSFRRGVRHEQYF
NA | TRBJ1-5 | few | 15 | TRBV5-8 | TGTGCCAGCAGCAATACCGGGACCTCCAATCAGCCCCAGCATTTT | CASSNTGTSNQPQHF
NA | TRBJ2-7 | NA | 14 | TRBV10-2 | TGCGCCAGCAGTGAGACTACGTCAGGGTTGGAGCAGTACTTC | CASSETTSGLEQYF
NA | TRBJ2-5 | few | 12 | TRBV9 | TGTGCCAGCAGCGTCGAAGGGGAGACCCAGTACTTC | CASSVEGETQYF
TRBD1 | TRBJ2-3 | many | 15 | TRBV6-5 | TGTGCCAGCAGTTACAGGGGGCAGAGCACAGATACGCAGTATTTT | CASSYRGQSTDTQYF
NA | TRBJ2-1 | many | 13 | TRBV27 | TGTGCCAGCAGTTGGGACACCTACAATGAGCAGTTCTTC | CASSWDTYNEQFF
NA | TRBJ1-3 | NA | 11 | TRBV28 | TGTGCCAGCACCGGGGGAAACACCATATATTTT | CASTGGNTIYF
NA | TRBJ1-2 | few | 13 | TRBV6-5 | TGTGCCAGCAGTTACGTCGGAGGATCTGGCTACACCTTC | CASSYVGGSGYTF
NA | TRBJ2-1 | NA | 14 | TRBV6-2/TRBV6-3 | TGTGCCAGCAGTTTCTTCAGGGCGACCAATGAGCAGTTCTTC | CASSFFRATNEQFF
NA | TRBJ2-2 | NA | 17 | TRBV9 | TGTGCCAGCAGCGTAGGGGTTGGTTTCAGGGAGACCGGGGAGCTGTTTTTT | CASSVGVGFRETGELFF
NA | TRBJ1-2 | few | 14 | TRBV20-1 | TGCAGTGCTACGGACAGAATTACTAACTATGGCTACACCTTC | CSATDRITNYGYTF
NA | TRBJ2-1 | many | 16 | TRBV4-1 | TGCGCCAGCAGCCCCTGGGAGCGGAGCTCCTACAATGAGCAGTTCTTC | CASSPWERSSYNEQFF
TRBD2 | TRBJ2-3 | NA | 18 | TRBV11-2 | TGTGCCAGCAGCCCACCTGGGTGGCTAGCGGGAGTTAAAGATACGCAGTATTTT | CASSPPGWLAGVKDTQYF
TRBD2 | TRBJ2-1 | NA | 15 | TRBV5-1 | TGCGCCAGCAACCTCGGCGGGAGCTCCTACAATGAGCAGTTCTTC | CASNLGGSSYNEQFF
TRBD1 | TRBJ1-2 | many | 14 | TRBV12-3/TRBV12-4 | TGTGCCAGCAGCGCGGGACAGGGCGTCTCTGGCTACACCTTC | CASSAGQGVSGYTF
TRBD1 | TRBJ2-7 | NA | 16 | TRBV10-3 | TGTGCCATCAGTGAGTCCGGGACAGGGGACCCCTACGAGCAGTACTTC | CAISESGTGDPYEQYF
NA | TRBJ1-1 | few | 13 | TRBV10-3 | TGTGCCACCGGCGCAGAGATGAACACTGAAGCTTTCTTT | CATGAEMNTEAFF
NA | TRBJ2-5 | many | 16 | TRBV11-2 | TGTGCCAGCAGCTTATCAGGGAGAACCTTCCAAGAGACCCAGTACTTC | CASSLSGRTFQETQYF
NA | TRBJ2-3 | many | 17 | TRBV6-2/TRBV6-3 | TGTGCCAGCAGTTACTCGATACTAGAACTGAACACAGATACGCAGTATTTT | CASSYSILELNTDTQYF
NA | TRBJ2-2 | few | 15 | TRBV9 | TGTGCCAGCAGCGTAGATCATCCCAACACCGGGGAGCTGTTTTTT | CASSVDHPNTGELFF
NA | TRBJ1-2 | NA | 13 | TRBV6-1 | TGTGCCAGCAGTGAAGCCGTTTTAAGCCGGTCTTCCTTC | CASSEAVLSRSSF
NA | TRBJ1-3 | NA | 16 | TRBV20-1 | TGCAGTGCTAGAGATACACAGGTTTTCTCTGGAAACACCATATATTTT | CSARDTQVFSGNTIYF
NA | TRBJ2-7 | NA | 12 | TRBV6-1 | TGTGCCAGCAGTTCTTCAGGGATCGAGCAGTACTTC | CASSSSGIEQYF
TRBD2 | TRBJ2-1 | many | 15 | TRBV5-5 | TGTGCCAGCAGCTTGGACGGGAGGGCAAAAGATGAGCAGTTCTTC | CASSLDGRAKDEQFF
TRBD1 | TRBJ2-5 | many | 16 | TRBV7-9 | TGTGCCAGCAGCCGACGGACAGGGGGCGGAGGAGAGACCCAGTACTTC | CASSRRTGGGGETQYF
TRBD1 | TRBJ1-4 | many | 14 | TRBV5-1 | TGCGCCAGCAGCTGGACAGGGGGTAATGAAAAACTGTTTTTT | CASSWTGGNEKLFF
TRBD2 | TRBJ2-7 | NA | 21 | TRBV11-3 | TGTGCCAGCAGCTTAGGAACTGAACTAGCGGGAGGCCCCCTTCACCCCTACGAGCAGTACTTC | CASSLGTELAGGPLHPYEQYF
TRBD2 | TRBJ2-7 | many | 14 | TRBV3-1 | TGTGCCAGCAGCCAAAGCGGGAGGGTGTACGAGCAGTACTTC | CASSQSGRVYEQYF
NA | TRBJ2-7 | many | 12 | TRBV28 | TGTGCCAGCAGTGCAAAGGTGTGGGAGCAGTACTTC | CASSAKVWEQYF
NA | TRBJ2-1 | NA | 12 | TRBV11-2 | TGTGCCAGCAGCCATGTATCCAATGAGCAGTTCTTC | CASSHVSNEQFF
TRBD2 | TRBJ2-5 | once | 15 | TRBV4-1 | TGCGCCAGCAGCCAAGATCGGGGACTAGCGGAGACCCAGTACTTC | CASSQDRGLAETQYF
TRBD1 | TRBJ1-5 | NA | 13 | TRBV2 | TGTGCCAGCAGTGTAACAGGGGAACAGCCCCAGCATTTT | CASSVTGEQPQHF
TRBD2 | TRBJ2-5 | few | 17 | TRBV20-1 | TGCAGTGCCAAAAGCCCACTAGCGGGAGGATCAGGAGAGACCCAGTACTTC | CSAKSPLAGGSGETQYF
NA | TRBJ1-1 | NA | 15 | TRBV18 | TGTGCCAGCTCACCAGGGTCCGGCGGGAACACTGAAGCTTTCTTT | CASSPGSGGNTEAFF
NA | TRBJ1-1 | many | 15 | TRBV15 | TGTGCCACCAGCAGAAAGACACCCGAGGGCACTGAAGCTTTCTTT | CATSRKTPEGTEAFF
NA | TRBJ2-2 | few | 16 | TRBV7-3 | TGTGCCAGCAGCTTGGGGTCAGGGACGAGGACCGGGGAGCTGTTTTTT | CASSLGSGTRTGELFF
TRBD1 | TRBJ2-1 | NA | 16 | TRBV15 | TGTGCCACCAGCGGGCGGACAGGGGCGGGATCGAATGAGCAGTTCTTC | CATSGRTGAGSNEQFF
NA | TRBJ1-4 | few | 18 | TRBV2 | TGTGCCAGCAGTGAAGCCTACCCGGCAGGTACCCCATTGGAAAAACTGTTTTTT | CASSEAYPAGTPLEKLFF
NA | TRBJ1-1 | few | 14 | TRBV4-2 | TGTGCCAGCAGCCAAGAAAATTGGAACACTGAAGCTTTCTTT | CASSQENWNTEAFF